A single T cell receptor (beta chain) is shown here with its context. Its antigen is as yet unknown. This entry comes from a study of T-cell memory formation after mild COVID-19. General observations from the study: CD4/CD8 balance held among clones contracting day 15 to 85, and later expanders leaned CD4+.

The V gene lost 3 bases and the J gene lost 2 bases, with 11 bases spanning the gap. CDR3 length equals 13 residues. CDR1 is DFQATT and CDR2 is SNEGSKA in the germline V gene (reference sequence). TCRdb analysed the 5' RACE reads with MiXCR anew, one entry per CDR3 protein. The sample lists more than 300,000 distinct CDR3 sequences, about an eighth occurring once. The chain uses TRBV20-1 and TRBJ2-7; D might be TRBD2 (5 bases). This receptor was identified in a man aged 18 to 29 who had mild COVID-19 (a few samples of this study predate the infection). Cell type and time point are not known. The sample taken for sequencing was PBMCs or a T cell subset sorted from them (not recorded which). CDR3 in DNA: TGCAGTGCTAGTTCCGGGATAACCTACGAGCAGTACTTC. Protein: CSASSGITYEQYF.